These 19 T cell receptor beta chains were sequenced from one sample in a study of radiotherapy plus CTLA-4 blockade in lung cancer. Clones were sequenced by immunoSEQ multiplex PCR, and TCRdb holds only the in-frame ones, with some missing. Found here are 20,000 to 30,000 clones, roughly three quarters of them singletons; the top ten hold 20% to 25%. This specimen was peripheral blood, taken from a patient treated with radiotherapy plus ipilimumab. The receptors originated from a human donor with non-small cell lung cancer that progressed on radiotherapy plus ipilimumab.

The chain recombines TRBV7-9 with TRBJ2-1; no clear D. The germline gives CDR1 SEHNR, CDR2 FQNEAQ (reference sequence). Trimming stripped 3 bases from V and 5 bases from J, with 5 bases between. CDR3 length equals 12 residues. DNA of the CDR3: TGTGCCAGCAGCTTGGGGAACAATGAGCAGTTCTTC. The encoded protein is CASSLGNNEQFF.

V is TRBV6-5 and J is TRBJ2-5, with TRBD2 matching 7 bases. Trimming removed 11 bases from V and 7 bases from J; junction bases left unmatched: 19. This CDR3 comprises 15 residues. Germline CDR1 reads MNHEY; CDR2 reads SVGAGI. DNA of the CDR3: TGTGCCGCCTCGGGGGGACTCCACTCCCAGGGGACCCAGTACTTC. This gives the protein CAASGGLHSQGTQYF.

This clone was picked up a small number of times. J is TRBJ1-5 and V is TRBV6-6; D uncertain. Germline CDR1 MNHNY, CDR2 SVGAGI (reference sequence). Trimming stripped 8 bases from V and 11 bases from J, with 7 bases between. This CDR3 is 9 amino acids long. The CDR3 DNA sequence: TGTGCCAGCGGGTCGGCCCAGCATTTT. As protein: CASGSAQHF.

A few counts support this clone. The chain joins TRBV5-3 to TRBJ1-5, with D perhaps matching TRBD1 (6 bases). TRBV5-3 is flagged as an ORF with uncertain function. CDR3 length: 19 residues. Trimming removed 0 bases from V and 0 bases from J, with 19 bases in between. The chain's CDR3 is CARSLASGGQENSNQPQHF. DNA for the CDR3: TGTGCCAGAAGCTTGGCCAGCGGGGGGCAGGAAAATAGCAATCAGCCCCAGCATTTT.

The chain recombines TRBV15 with TRBJ2-5; TRBD2 matches 13 bases. Trimming took 4 bases from V and 7 from J; bases not matched to a gene: 9. This CDR3 region has 16 residues. Germline V lookup: CDR1 LNHNV, CDR2 YYDKDF (reference sequence). The CDR3 DNA reads TGTGCCACCAGCAATGGACTAGCGGGGGATAGAGGGACCCAGTACTTC. Protein sequence: CATSNGLAGDRGTQYF.

This sequence joins TRBV20-1 and TRBJ2-7; D is possibly TRBD2 (6 bases). Trimming shortened V by 3 bases and J by 6 bases, and 9 bases separated the two germline ends. This CDR3 region has 11 residues. Germline V gene sequence: CDR1 DFQATT, CDR2 SNEGSKA (reference sequence). CDR3 DNA sequence: TGCAGTGCTAGCTTTAGCGGCGAGCAGTACTTC. Protein product: CSASFSGEQYF.

This clone occurred once. The chain joins TRBV28 to TRBJ1-5, with D possibly TRBD1 on 5 matching bases. CDR3 length equals 15 residues. Germline V gene lookup returns CDR1 MDHEN and CDR2 SYDVKM. V was cut by 5 bases and J by 0 bases, with 11 bases left in between. The chain's CDR3 is CASSADSNSNQPQHF. For the CDR3, the DNA is TGTGCCAGCAGTGCCGACAGTAATAGCAATCAGCCCCAGCATTTT. Full variable domain (outside the CDR3, taken from reference TRBV28 and TRBJ1-5): DVKVTQSSRYLVKRTGEKVFLECVQDMDHENMFWYRQDPGLGLRLIYFSYDVKMKEKGDIPEGYSVSREKKERFSLILESASTNQTSMYLCASSADSNSNQPQHFGDGTRLSIL.

The chain is built from TRBV9 and TRBJ2-3; D uncertain. V lost 3 bases, J lost 5 bases, and 7 bases lay in between. Looked up from germline, CDR1 is SGDLS and CDR2 is YYNGEE. The CDR3 contains 12 residues. CDR3 sequence reads: CASSGSGDTQYF. CDR3 in DNA: TGTGCCAGCAGCGGTTCCGGAGATACGCAGTATTTT.

V is TRBV4-2 and J is TRBJ1-1; possibly TRBD1 for D (5 bases). The CDR3 is 14 amino acids. Trimming pared 0 bases from V and 1 base from J, leaving 6 bases between. Germline CDR1 reads LGHNA; CDR2 reads YNFKEQ. CDR3 amino acids: CASSQEGGNTEAFF. CDR3 bases: TGTGCCAGCAGCCAAGAGGGGGGGAACACTGAAGCTTTCTTT.

The V and J genes are TRBV25-1 and TRBJ2-1, with a tentative D call TRBD2 (6 bases). Germline-derived CDR1 and CDR2 are MGHDK and SYGVNS. V was clipped by 4 bases and J by 0 bases, with 10 bases between them. The CDR3 totals 15 residues. CDR3 amino acids: CASSVRRGSYNEQFF. The CDR3 DNA is TGTGCCAGCAGTGTGAGGCGGGGCTCCTACAATGAGCAGTTCTTC.

This chain links TRBV7-9 with TRBJ2-5; 7 nucleotides match TRBD2. The CDR3 length is 14 residues. V lost 3 bases and J lost 5; bases outside the gene matches: 6. CDR1 SEHNR and CDR2 FQNEAQ come from the germline V gene (reference sequence). CDR3: CASSLGGSAETQYF. The CDR3 bases are TGTGCCAGCAGCTTGGGGGGGTCGGCGGAGACCCAGTACTTC.

The chain is built from TRBV6-5 and TRBJ2-5; TRBD2 matches 8 bases. Germline values: CDR1 MNHEY, CDR2 SVGAGI. The CDR3 extends over 15 amino acids. Germline trimming cut 2 bases from V and 5 bases from J; bases unmatched to any gene: 7. The CDR3 bases are TGTGCCAGCAGTTACGGGGCGGGGGGCCTTGAGACCCAGTACTTC. Translation gives CASSYGAGGLETQYF.

This clone appeared once. The genes are TRBV19 and TRBJ2-1; 7 bases fit TRBD1. Germline V gives CDR1 LNHDA, CDR2 SQIVND (reference sequence). This CDR3 region has 15 residues. The V and J ends lost 5 bases and 4 bases, in that order; junction bases with no gene match: 8. CDR3 sequence (DNA): TGTGCCAGTAGTCCGACCGGGACAGCGTACAATGAGCAGTTCTTC. Translating it yields CASSPTGTAYNEQFF.

The chain links TRBV18 to TRBJ1-2; D possibly corresponds to TRBD1 (5 bases). Germline V gives CDR1 KGHSH, CDR2 LQKENI. The CDR3 runs 16 residues. V lost 3 bases, J lost 3 bases, and 17 bases lay in between. The CDR3 DNA follows: TGTGCCAGCTCACCCTCCCCCGGGGGGTTGGACTATGGCTACACCTTC. Translating gives CASSPSPGGLDYGYTF.

This clone was detected a few times. The V call is TRBV13, the J call TRBJ2-3, with 12 bases lining up with TRBD2. V gave up 4 bases and J gave up 0 bases; unmatched junction bases: 5. CDR1 is PRHDT and CDR2 is FYEKMQ in the germline V gene (reference sequence). The CDR3 is made up of 17 amino acids. DNA of the CDR3: TGTGCCAGCAGCTCGGCCGGGACTAGCGGGAGCACAGATACGCAGTATTTT. Its protein product is CASSSAGTSGSTDTQYF.

The J gene is TRBJ2-2, the V gene TRBV27; D unresolved. The CDR3 has 13 amino acids. V gave up 5 bases and J gave up 9 bases, with 13 bases separating them. In germline, CDR1 is MNHEY, CDR2 SMNVEV (reference sequence). The CDR3 reads CASSTQQRRELFF. In DNA form, the CDR3 reads TGTGCCAGCAGTACCCAACAGAGAAGGGAGCTGTTTTTT.

This clone was observed a few times. The rearrangement uses TRBV5-1 and TRBJ1-1; D gene uncertain. CDR1 is SGHRS, CDR2 YFSETQ, per germline. The V and J ends lost 2 bases and 1 base respectively, with 12 bases between them. The CDR3 runs 15 residues. The CDR3 sequence is CASSLIPDENTEAFF. CDR3 bases: TGCGCCAGCAGCTTAATCCCGGACGAGAACACTGAAGCTTTCTTT.

This CDR3 reads CASSVRPGPTPNTGELFF. The CDR3 nucleotides are TGTGCCAGCAGCGTTAGACCGGGACCAACACCGAACACCGGGGAGCTGTTTTTT. This chain connects TRBV9 to TRBJ2-2; D is tentatively TRBD1 or TRBD2 (5 bases each). This CDR3 spans 18 amino acids. The germline V gene encodes CDR1 SGDLS and CDR2 YYNGEE. Trimming removed 2 bases from V and 0 bases from J, with 17 bases in between.

The V call is TRBV15, the J call TRBJ2-1, with D maybe TRBD1 (6 bases). The V and J ends lost 5 bases and 6 bases respectively, with 14 bases between them. CDR3 length: 14 residues. Looked up from germline, CDR1 is LNHNV and CDR2 is YYDKDF (reference sequence). CDR3 region: CATSSPGTSNEQFF. DNA for the CDR3: TGTGCCACCAGCTCCCCCGGGACATCCAATGAGCAGTTCTTC.